A selection of T cell receptor beta chains follows, all from one sample in a study of blood T cell repertoires in COVID-19. Produced via immunoSEQ multiplex PCR; TCRdb's table is partial and in-frame only. Of 160,000 or so clones listed, about 86% are singletons. Sequenced input: peripheral blood. Every receptor here comes from a woman older than 75 with acute or convalescent COVID-19. CDR3s include the opening cysteine and the closing phenylalanine or tryptophan. The order of the fields is D gene, J gene, V gene, clone size, CDR3 protein, CDR3 DNA. A D gene is named only where the DNA matches it firmly. Where a row states a size, it is once, few, many or the class of an expanded clone; other rows omit it.

D gene: TRBD1; J gene: TRBJ1-3; V gene: TRBV30; clone size: few; CDR3 protein: CAWSGGTGLFSGNTIYF; CDR3 DNA: TGTGCCTGGAGTGGAGGGACAGGCTTATTTTCTGGAAACACCATATATTTT
D gene: TRBD1; J gene: TRBJ1-5; V gene: TRBV3-1/TRBV3-2; clone size: NA; CDR3 protein: CASSQDSAGGQPQHF; CDR3 DNA: TGTGCCAGCAGCCAAGATTCGGCAGGGGGGCAGCCCCAGCATTTT
D gene: NA; J gene: TRBJ1-1; V gene: TRBV7-9; clone size: few; CDR3 protein: CASSLPGYGTEAFF; CDR3 DNA: TGTGCCAGCAGCTTACCAGGGTACGGCACTGAAGCTTTCTTT
D gene: NA; J gene: TRBJ1-1; V gene: TRBV14; clone size: NA; CDR3 protein: CASSHLSWFGTEAFF; CDR3 DNA: TGTGCCAGCAGCCATCTCTCTTGGTTCGGCACTGAAGCTTTCTTT
D gene: NA; J gene: TRBJ2-3; V gene: TRBV7-9; clone size: NA; CDR3 protein: CASSLRGNTDTQYF; CDR3 DNA: TGTGCCAGCAGCTTGCGGGGCAACACAGATACGCAGTATTTT
D gene: NA; J gene: TRBJ1-6; V gene: TRBV19; clone size: once; CDR3 protein: CASSPHGSASPLHF; CDR3 DNA: TGTGCCAGTAGCCCCCACGGGTCGGCTTCACCCCTCCACTTT
D gene: NA; J gene: TRBJ1-2; V gene: TRBV15; clone size: NA; CDR3 protein: CATSRGVDTYGYTF; CDR3 DNA: TGTGCCACCAGCAGAGGCGTAGATACGTATGGCTACACCTTC
D gene: NA; J gene: TRBJ1-5; V gene: TRBV5-8; clone size: NA; CDR3 protein: CASSVPGGASLF; CDR3 DNA: TGTGCCAGCAGCGTACCGGGAGGAGCCAGTCTTTTT
D gene: TRBD1; J gene: TRBJ2-3; V gene: TRBV28; clone size: NA; CDR3 protein: CASSSRDRVTDTQYF; CDR3 DNA: TGTGCCAGCAGTTCCCGGGACAGGGTAACAGATACGCAGTATTTT
D gene: NA; J gene: TRBJ1-4; V gene: TRBV7-2; clone size: few; CDR3 protein: CASSLMGHANEKLFF; CDR3 DNA: TGTGCCAGCAGCTTAATGGGGCACGCTAATGAAAAACTGTTTTTT
D gene: NA; J gene: TRBJ1-2; V gene: TRBV6-5; clone size: NA; CDR3 protein: CASVPGQVDAYTF; CDR3 DNA: TGTGCCAGCGTCCCAGGGCAGGTCGATGCCTACACCTTC
D gene: NA; J gene: TRBJ1-5; V gene: TRBV11-1; clone size: NA; CDR3 protein: CASSLDSHQPQHF; CDR3 DNA: TGTGCCAGCAGCTTAGACAGCCATCAGCCCCAGCATTTT
D gene: TRBD2; J gene: TRBJ2-1; V gene: TRBV20-1; clone size: NA; CDR3 protein: CSASLLAGGVEQFF; CDR3 DNA: TGCAGTGCTAGTTTGCTAGCGGGGGGTGTTGAGCAGTTCTTC
D gene: TRBD1; J gene: TRBJ1-4; V gene: TRBV7-9; clone size: few; CDR3 protein: CASSSKGTGEKEEKLFF; CDR3 DNA: TGTGCCAGCAGCTCTAAAGGGACAGGGGAGAAGGAGGAAAAACTGTTTTTT
D gene: NA; J gene: TRBJ2-7; V gene: TRBV9; clone size: NA; CDR3 protein: CASSVRGTVALYEQYF; CDR3 DNA: TGTGCCAGCAGCGTAAGGGGAACGGTGGCCCTCTACGAGCAGTACTTC
D gene: NA; J gene: TRBJ1-5; V gene: TRBV4-1; clone size: NA; CDR3 protein: CASSQGGSAGINQPQHF; CDR3 DNA: TGCGCCAGCAGCCAAGGGGGCTCGGCAGGAATAAATCAGCCCCAGCATTTT
D gene: TRBD2; J gene: TRBJ2-7; V gene: TRBV7-2; clone size: NA; CDR3 protein: CASSRVQGGTGGEQYF; CDR3 DNA: TGTGCCAGCAGCCGCGTCCAAGGCGGCACCGGGGGGGAGCAGTACTTC
D gene: TRBD1; J gene: TRBJ2-1; V gene: TRBV28; clone size: once; CDR3 protein: CASSLGSGTGRRYNEQFF; CDR3 DNA: TGTGCCAGCAGTTTAGGATCCGGGACAGGGAGAAGGTACAATGAGCAGTTCTTC
D gene: NA; J gene: TRBJ1-3; V gene: TRBV7-2; clone size: few; CDR3 protein: CASSPAGSGNTIYF; CDR3 DNA: TGTGCCAGCAGCCCCGCGGGATCTGGAAACACCATATATTTT
D gene: NA; J gene: TRBJ2-5; V gene: TRBV10-3; clone size: NA; CDR3 protein: CATSVEAGETQYF; CDR3 DNA: TGTGCCACCAGTGTCGAAGCGGGAGAGACCCAGTACTTC
D gene: NA; J gene: TRBJ1-1; V gene: TRBV12-3/TRBV12-4; clone size: NA; CDR3 protein: CASSPQTGKAFF; CDR3 DNA: TGTGCCAGCAGTCCTCAGACAGGCAAAGCTTTCTTT
D gene: TRBD1; J gene: TRBJ2-1; V gene: TRBV7-9; clone size: NA; CDR3 protein: CASSLAMGQGLSNEQFF; CDR3 DNA: TGTGCCAGCAGCTTAGCCATGGGACAGGGGTTGTCGAATGAGCAGTTCTTC
D gene: TRBD1; J gene: TRBJ1-5; V gene: TRBV6-2/TRBV6-3; clone size: NA; CDR3 protein: CASSLTGGWQPQHF; CDR3 DNA: TGTGCCAGCAGTTTGACAGGGGGTTGGCAGCCCCAGCATTTT
D gene: TRBD1; J gene: TRBJ1-4; V gene: TRBV2; clone size: NA; CDR3 protein: CASSWTGTTNEKLFF; CDR3 DNA: TGTGCCAGCAGTTGGACAGGGACAACTAATGAAAAACTGTTTTTT
D gene: NA; J gene: TRBJ1-1; V gene: TRBV12-3/TRBV12-4; clone size: NA; CDR3 protein: CASTMTGYGEAFF; CDR3 DNA: TGTGCCAGCACCATGACAGGTTACGGAGAAGCTTTCTTT
D gene: NA; J gene: TRBJ1-2; V gene: TRBV29-1; clone size: NA; CDR3 protein: CSVDRGARANGYTF; CDR3 DNA: TGCAGCGTTGATCGTGGGGCGCGTGCGAATGGCTACACCTTC
D gene: TRBD2; J gene: TRBJ2-6; V gene: TRBV2; clone size: NA; CDR3 protein: CASGGSGANVLTF; CDR3 DNA: TGTGCCTCGGGGGGGTCTGGGGCCAACGTCCTGACTTTC
D gene: NA; J gene: TRBJ1-4; V gene: TRBV7-9; clone size: few; CDR3 protein: CASSLRTTNEKLFF; CDR3 DNA: TGTGCCAGCAGCTTACGTACAACTAATGAAAAACTGTTTTTT
D gene: TRBD2; J gene: TRBJ2-7; V gene: TRBV7-6; clone size: NA; CDR3 protein: CASSLDLAGGREQYF; CDR3 DNA: TGTGCCAGCAGCTTGGATCTAGCGGGAGGTAGAGAGCAGTACTTC
D gene: NA; J gene: TRBJ1-4; V gene: TRBV24-1; clone size: once; CDR3 protein: CATSDFRGDGEKLFF; CDR3 DNA: TGTGCCACCAGTGATTTTCGGGGGGATGGGGAAAAACTGTTTTTT
D gene: NA; J gene: TRBJ2-7; V gene: TRBV15; clone size: NA; CDR3 protein: CATSRTTGRAEQYF; CDR3 DNA: TGTGCCACCAGCAGAACGACCGGGAGAGCCGAGCAGTACTTC
D gene: NA; J gene: TRBJ2-5; V gene: TRBV12-5; clone size: NA; CDR3 protein: CASGLVGGRGLALRETQYF; CDR3 DNA: TGTGCTAGTGGTTTGGTAGGGGGTAGGGGGTTGGCGTTGAGAGAGACCCAGTACTTC
D gene: NA; J gene: TRBJ1-3; V gene: TRBV10-3; clone size: NA; CDR3 protein: CAISQQQGAGNTIYF; CDR3 DNA: TGTGCCATCAGCCAACAACAGGGTGCTGGAAACACCATATATTTT
D gene: NA; J gene: TRBJ1-3; V gene: TRBV19; clone size: NA; CDR3 protein: CASSTTDSSSIYF; CDR3 DNA: TGTGCCAGTAGTACCACCGACTCGAGTTCCATATATTTT
D gene: NA; J gene: TRBJ1-6; V gene: TRBV7-2; clone size: NA; CDR3 protein: CASSPWGESPLHF; CDR3 DNA: TGTGCCAGCAGTCCCTGGGGGGAATCACCCCTCCACTTT
D gene: NA; J gene: TRBJ2-2; V gene: TRBV7-2; clone size: NA; CDR3 protein: CASSLALPLNTGELFF; CDR3 DNA: TGTGCCAGCAGCTTAGCACTACCCTTGAACACCGGGGAGCTGTTTTTT
D gene: NA; J gene: TRBJ2-5; V gene: TRBV5-6; clone size: NA; CDR3 protein: CASSSLGQPGGHQETQYF; CDR3 DNA: TGTGCCAGCAGCTCACTGGGACAGCCCGGAGGGCATCAAGAGACCCAGTACTTC
D gene: NA; J gene: TRBJ2-7; V gene: TRBV9; clone size: NA; CDR3 protein: CASSVAGFNEQYF; CDR3 DNA: TGTGCCAGCAGCGTAGCAGGTTTCAACGAGCAGTACTTC
D gene: TRBD1; J gene: TRBJ1-5; V gene: TRBV5-1; clone size: few; CDR3 protein: CASSPQGVGQPQHF; CDR3 DNA: TGCGCCAGCAGCCCACAGGGGGTTGGGCAGCCCCAGCATTTT
D gene: NA; J gene: TRBJ1-1; V gene: TRBV27; clone size: NA; CDR3 protein: CASSSGVEDTEAFF; CDR3 DNA: TGTGCCAGCAGTTCAGGGGTCGAGGACACTGAAGCTTTCTTT
D gene: NA; J gene: TRBJ1-1; V gene: TRBV12-3/TRBV12-4; clone size: NA; CDR3 protein: CASSYSGYTEAFF; CDR3 DNA: TGTGCCAGCAGTTACTCAGGATACACTGAAGCTTTCTTT
D gene: NA; J gene: TRBJ1-2; V gene: TRBV6-4; clone size: NA; CDR3 protein: CASSDSAGRAYGYTF; CDR3 DNA: TGTGCCAGCAGTGACAGCGCAGGGAGGGCCTATGGCTACACCTTC
D gene: TRBD2; J gene: TRBJ2-1; V gene: TRBV28; clone size: few; CDR3 protein: CASRGPLAGVMTMPEQFF; CDR3 DNA: TGTGCCAGCAGAGGCCCACTGGCGGGAGTTATGACAATGCCCGAGCAGTTCTTC
D gene: NA; J gene: TRBJ2-5; V gene: TRBV14; clone size: NA; CDR3 protein: CASSQVEQETQYF; CDR3 DNA: TGTGCCAGCAGCCAGGTGGAGCAAGAGACCCAGTACTTC